A selection of T cell receptor beta chains follows, all from one sample in a study of blood T cell repertoires in COVID-19. Assay used: immunoSEQ multiplex PCR; TCRdb lists only in-frame clones, some missing. Counted here are approximately 270,000 clones, around 93% occurring once; the ten biggest clones make up approximately 2.7%. Sequenced sample: PBMCs or T cells enriched from blood (not recorded which). The source is a middle-aged man who had been exposed to COVID-19. Each CDR3 is given without its conserved first and last residue. Each record gives: V gene, D gene, CDR3 protein. A D gene is named only where the DNA matches it firmly.

v_gene: TRBV5-4
d_gene: TRBD2
CDR3aa: ASSQSGRAVETQY

v_gene: TRBV7-6
d_gene: NA
CDR3aa: ASSSSGNTGELF

v_gene: TRBV7-7
d_gene: NA
CDR3aa: ASSRNRESPLH

v_gene: TRBV19
d_gene: NA
CDR3aa: ASSGAAGSTYEQY

v_gene: TRBV10-3
d_gene: NA
CDR3aa: AISEGGEGTEAF

v_gene: TRBV4-2
d_gene: TRBD2
CDR3aa: ASSQGVGAGGQNEQF

v_gene: TRBV5-1
d_gene: NA
CDR3aa: ASSDTVNTEAF

v_gene: TRBV11-3
d_gene: TRBD1
CDR3aa: ASSVPGQGSRSEAF

v_gene: TRBV28
d_gene: TRBD1
CDR3aa: ASRGTSRGLRDTQY

v_gene: TRBV13
d_gene: TRBD1
CDR3aa: ASRETGGANTGELF

v_gene: TRBV15
d_gene: TRBD2
CDR3aa: ATSGGLVGASGRAFEQY

v_gene: TRBV28
d_gene: TRBD1
CDR3aa: ASQGDAEAF

v_gene: TRBV4-2
d_gene: NA
CDR3aa: ASSQVGAYEQY

v_gene: TRBV28
d_gene: TRBD2
CDR3aa: ASSITSGLHNEQF

v_gene: TRBV28
d_gene: NA
CDR3aa: ASRTGSLVLPQH

v_gene: TRBV28
d_gene: TRBD1
CDR3aa: ASADTGGVGYT

v_gene: TRBV6-6
d_gene: NA
CDR3aa: ASSYSRAAEAF

v_gene: TRBV5-1
d_gene: TRBD1
CDR3aa: ASSLDWDRGLVDTQY

v_gene: TRBV15
d_gene: NA
CDR3aa: ATSKTGYNQPQH

v_gene: TRBV18
d_gene: NA
CDR3aa: ASSPPLEGYQETQY

v_gene: TRBV19
d_gene: TRBD2
CDR3aa: ASKRDTSGSGELF

v_gene: TRBV6-7
d_gene: TRBD1
CDR3aa: ASPGTGQNNQPQH

v_gene: TRBV28
d_gene: NA
CDR3aa: ASTPGARETQY

v_gene: TRBV6-5
d_gene: NA
CDR3aa: ASSVQETLEAF

v_gene: TRBV2
d_gene: TRBD1
CDR3aa: ASSGDRDSGYT

v_gene: TRBV6-2/TRBV6-3
d_gene: NA
CDR3aa: ASSRIRVVGNTEAF

v_gene: TRBV5-1
d_gene: TRBD2
CDR3aa: ASSLAGGAQGYEQY

v_gene: TRBV4-1
d_gene: TRBD1
CDR3aa: ASSQVVGTGGIGELF

v_gene: TRBV7-9
d_gene: TRBD1
CDR3aa: ASSPGQGNQPQH

v_gene: TRBV5-1
d_gene: TRBD2
CDR3aa: ASSPGEGAKNIQY

v_gene: TRBV4-1
d_gene: TRBD1
CDR3aa: ASSQETGSMNTEAF

v_gene: TRBV20-1
d_gene: TRBD1
CDR3aa: SASKPGQGLAF

v_gene: TRBV27
d_gene: TRBD1
CDR3aa: ASSHGPGQGGGNTIY

v_gene: TRBV5-4
d_gene: NA
CDR3aa: ASSFDSTDTQY

v_gene: TRBV29-1
d_gene: NA
CDR3aa: SVEDPQGKAF

v_gene: TRBV10-3
d_gene: NA
CDR3aa: AISDGGPETQY

v_gene: TRBV27
d_gene: NA
CDR3aa: ASSLAGNTGELF

v_gene: TRBV29-1
d_gene: NA
CDR3aa: SVEFSSYEQY

v_gene: TRBV15
d_gene: TRBD2
CDR3aa: AISGRLGDTQY

v_gene: TRBV7-8
d_gene: TRBD1
CDR3aa: ASSRDRGQKNTIY

v_gene: TRBV18
d_gene: TRBD1
CDR3aa: ASSRSQGDTQY

v_gene: TRBV19
d_gene: NA
CDR3aa: ASRLAASSYEQY

v_gene: TRBV2
d_gene: NA
CDR3aa: ASSGGLGSPLH

v_gene: TRBV5-1
d_gene: TRBD2
CDR3aa: ASSFAAGNNEQF

v_gene: TRBV29-1
d_gene: NA
CDR3aa: SVEMRAKNIQY

v_gene: TRBV2
d_gene: NA
CDR3aa: ASSDVLLGHNYEQY

v_gene: TRBV2
d_gene: TRBD2
CDR3aa: ATQQLAGGIYEQY

v_gene: TRBV4-1
d_gene: TRBD2
CDR3aa: ASSQPTSGSYEQY